The clone carrying this T cell receptor beta chain was observed a single time. What it binds is not known. Second-dose intervals near 4 or 12 weeks were combined. This sample is part of a study of T cell responses to AZD1222 COVID-19 vaccine. Study conclusions and caveats: CD4 TCRs associated with vaccination spanned spike, dominating at 160-218 and 743-854. Reportedly, nearly half the spike-specific TCRs target unmutated variant regions. When two AZD1222 doses had been given, Spike-specific TCR breadth and depth rose.

Using immunoSEQ multiplex PCR, the repertoire was profiled, and TCRdb retains in-frame clones only, with some absent. The sample lists roughly 70,000 clones; under 90% were seen once. This TCR was sampled from an adult who received the AZD1222 COVID-19 vaccine. The sample was peripheral blood, taken 28 days after the second AZD1222 dose.

CDR3 sequence (DNA): TGTGCCAGCCGGACAGGGGGTGAAAAACTGTTTTTT. Its protein is CASRTGGEKLFF. V gene TRBV3-1 (or the pseudogene TRBV3-2) combines with J gene TRBJ1-4, with TRBD1 identical over 10 bases. Germline V gene lookup returns CDR1 LGHDT and CDR2 YNNKEL (reference sequence). With 8 bases clipped from V and 7 bases from J, the junction kept 1 base outside the gene matches. The CDR3 is made up of 12 amino acids.